This is a list of T cell receptor beta chains from one sample in a study of shared clonotypes between healthy human individuals. Assay: immunoSEQ multiplex PCR; the TCRdb copy retains only in-frame clones and omits some. There are 2 million or so clones in the sample; approximately 94% occur only once, and 1% to 1.3% lies in the top ten. Source material: naive CD8+ T cells sorted from blood. All receptors come from a man aged 18-30 years in good health. Both conserved end residues are part of each CDR3. A D gene is named only where the DNA matches it firmly. For some rows the clone size is stated as once, few or many, or as a class when expanded; others skip it.

TRBV6-1	TRBD2	.	TRBJ2-7	CASRELAGGPYEQYF	TGTGCCAGCAGGGAACTAGCGGGGGGCCCCTACGAGCAGTACTTC
TRBV30	.	.	TRBJ1-4	CAWEGSTNEKLFF	TGTGCCTGGGAGGGGTCCACTAATGAAAAACTGTTTTTT
TRBV28	.	.	TRBJ2-7	CASRLRGPSSYEQYF	TGTGCCAGCAGGTTGCGGGGGCCTAGCTCCTACGAGCAGTACTTC
TRBV6-6	.	.	TRBJ1-5	CASSSGWDEVKPQHF	TGTGCCAGCAGCTCAGGCTGGGACGAGGTCAAGCCCCAGCATTTT
TRBV10-3	.	.	TRBJ2-4	CAISSPMDIAKNIQYF	TGTGCCATCAGTTCCCCCATGGATATAGCCAAAAACATTCAGTACTTC
TRBV13	.	.	TRBJ2-7	CASSGGTYEQYF	TGTGCCAGCAGCGGGGGGACCTACGAGCAGTACTTC
TRBV7-6	TRBD1	.	TRBJ1-3	CASSLAGGPGGAGNTIYF	TGTGCCAGCAGCTTAGCCGGGGGGCCAGGGGGAGCCGGAAACACCATATATTTT
TRBV4-3	.	once	TRBJ2-5	CASSQDTESQETQYF	TGCGCCAGCAGCCAAGATACGGAATCACAAGAGACCCAGTACTTC
TRBV6-1	TRBD1	.	TRBJ2-7	CASSEYGQGAYEQYF	TGTGCCAGCAGTGAATATGGACAGGGGGCCTACGAGCAGTACTTC
TRBV5-1	.	.	TRBJ2-7	CASTDDLYEQYF	TGCGCCAGTACGGACGACCTCTACGAGCAGTACTTC
TRBV4-1	TRBD2	.	TRBJ2-2	CASSQGAGVTGELFF	TGCGCCAGCAGCCAAGGAGCGGGAGTCACCGGGGAGCTGTTTTTT
TRBV19	.	.	TRBJ2-5	CASSMDGEETQYF	TGTGCCAGTAGCATGGACGGGGAAGAGACCCAGTACTTC
TRBV11-2	.	.	TRBJ1-2	CASSLEQADGYTF	TGTGCCAGCAGCTTAGAGCAGGCAGATGGCTACACCTTC
TRBV4-1	.	.	TRBJ2-7	CASSPGPSHEQYF	TGCGCCAGCAGCCCGGGACCTTCACACGAGCAGTACTTC
TRBV4-1	.	.	TRBJ2-1	CASSQVTTLGEQFF	TGCGCCAGCAGCCAAGTAACTACTTTGGGGGAGCAGTTCTTC
TRBV28	.	.	TRBJ1-1	CASSLSPRGDKAFF	TGTGCCAGCAGTTTATCCCCCAGGGGAGACAAAGCTTTCTTT
TRBV10-2	.	.	TRBJ2-4	CASSEGTLKNIQYF	TGCGCCAGCAGTGAGGGTACTTTAAAGAACATTCAGTACTTC
TRBV2	.	few	TRBJ2-7	CASSEALGSGVYEQYF	TGTGCCAGCAGTGAAGCTTTAGGATCAGGGGTCTACGAGCAGTACTTC
TRBV5-6	.	.	TRBJ1-1	CASTRGAGSEMNTEAFF	TGTGCCAGCACCCGGGGCGCAGGGAGTGAGATGAACACTGAAGCTTTCTTT
TRBV4-3	.	.	TRBJ2-1	CASSQRGSYNEQFF	TGCGCCAGCAGCCAAAGGGGGTCTTACAATGAGCAGTTCTTC
TRBV19	.	once	TRBJ2-7	CASSMGPSYEQYF	TGTGCCAGTAGTATGGGACCTTCCTACGAGCAGTACTTC
TRBV11-2	TRBD1	.	TRBJ2-7	CASSPRGPYEQYF	TGTGCCAGCAGTCCCAGGGGGCCGTACGAGCAGTACTTC
TRBV5-6	.	.	TRBJ2-7	CASSFGAGTYEQYF	TGTGCCAGCAGCTTCGGGGCCGGGACCTACGAGCAGTACTTC
TRBV7-9	.	.	TRBJ1-1	CASSPQLNTEAFF	TGTGCCAGCAGCCCCCAGTTGAACACTGAAGCTTTCTTT
TRBV4-1	TRBD2	.	TRBJ2-7	CASSTRLAAAYEQYF	TGCGCCAGCAGCACTCGACTAGCGGCTGCCTACGAGCAGTACTTC
TRBV5-1	.	.	TRBJ1-5	CASSLWGGDQPQHF	TGCGCCAGCAGCTTGTGGGGCGGTGATCAGCCCCAGCATTTT
TRBV27	TRBD1	.	TRBJ1-2	CASRMDRGSSDGYTF	TGTGCCAGCAGGATGGACAGGGGTTCTTCGGATGGCTACACCTTC
TRBV29-1	.	.	TRBJ1-1	CSVDRDGGAFF	TGCAGCGTCGACCGGGACGGGGGAGCTTTCTTT
TRBV28	TRBD1	once	TRBJ1-2	CASSSTGNGYTF	TGTGCCAGCAGCTCGACAGGGAATGGCTACACCTTC
TRBV4-1	.	.	TRBJ1-1	CASSQERGTTEAFF	TGCGCCAGCAGCCAAGAACGGGGGACGACTGAAGCTTTCTTT
TRBV9	.	.	TRBJ2-2	CASSASAGGELFF	TGTGCCAGCAGCGCGTCAGCGGGCGGGGAGCTGTTTTTT
TRBV6-5	TRBD2	.	TRBJ2-3	CASGRSAGLTDTQYF	TGTGCCAGCGGGAGGTCAGCGGGACTCACAGATACGCAGTATTTT
TRBV6-1	.	.	TRBJ1-1	CASSEVQGRNTEAFF	TGTGCCAGCAGTGAAGTCCAGGGGAGGAACACTGAAGCTTTCTTT
TRBV9	TRBD2	.	TRBJ2-5	CASSYSGGFQETQYF	TGTGCCAGCAGCTATAGCGGGGGGTTCCAAGAGACCCAGTACTTC
TRBV19	.	.	TRBJ1-1	CASSPQQANTEAFF	TGTGCCAGTAGCCCTCAACAGGCGAACACTGAAGCTTTCTTT
TRBV5-1	TRBD1	.	TRBJ2-2	CASSLVGTVPNTGELFF	TGCGCCAGCAGCTTGGTGGGGACAGTACCGAACACCGGGGAGCTGTTTTTT
TRBV4-1	.	.	TRBJ2-2	CASSQNDRVAGELFF	TGCGCCAGCAGCCAAAACGACCGGGTGGCCGGGGAGCTGTTTTTT
TRBV5-6	TRBD1	.	TRBJ2-2	CASSPGQGETGELFF	TGTGCCAGCAGCCCGGGACAGGGGGAAACCGGGGAGCTGTTTTTT
TRBV4-1	.	.	TRBJ1-1	CASSYLGEAEAFF	TGCGCCAGCAGCTACCTAGGGGAGGCTGAAGCTTTCTTT
TRBV13	.	.	TRBJ1-3	CASSLGDGNRAGNTIYF	TGTGCCAGCAGCTTAGGCGATGGGAACCGGGCTGGAAACACCATATATTTT
TRBV5-1	.	.	TRBJ2-7	CASSLAVLNYEQYF	TGCGCCAGCAGCTTGGCGGTTCTCAACTACGAGCAGTACTTC
TRBV29-1	TRBD2	.	TRBJ2-1	CSVTGLANEQFF	TGCAGCGTTACGGGACTAGCGAATGAGCAGTTCTTC
TRBV15	.	.	TRBJ2-7	CATADPGAASYEQYF	TGTGCCACCGCCGACCCGGGAGCCGCCTCCTACGAGCAGTACTTC
TRBV7-8	.	.	TRBJ2-3	CASSLAKGAGPPDTQYF	TGTGCCAGCAGCTTAGCCAAAGGGGCGGGGCCCCCAGATACGCAGTATTTT
TRBV27	.	.	TRBJ1-2	CASSLSPGAGYGYTF	TGTGCCAGCAGTTTATCCCCGGGGGCTGGCTATGGCTACACCTTC
TRBV10-3	TRBD2	.	TRBJ2-4	CAIKLAGGQGNIQYF	TGTGCCATCAAACTAGCGGGGGGCCAGGGAAACATTCAGTACTTC